The next 3 T cell receptor beta chains were all read from a single sample in a study of blood T cell repertoires in COVID-19. TCRdb's table, derived via immunoSEQ multiplex PCR, lists solely in-frame clones and lacks some. Counted here are 150,000 to 200,000 clones, 80% to 90% occurring once; the ten biggest clones make up approximately 9.4%. Sequencing input: PBMCs or T cells enriched from blood (not recorded which). The receptors stem from a woman between 18 and 29 years old who had recovered from COVID-19.

As for this clone: Other DNA variants within this sample encode the same CDR3. V usage is TRBV5-1 and J usage is TRBJ2-3; D gene unclear. Looked up from germline, CDR1 is SGHRS and CDR2 is YFSETQ. This CDR3 has 13 residues. V lost 0 bases and J 1 base, leaving 3 bases between the germline ends. The CDR3 here is CASSLAGTDTQYF. DNA of the CDR3: TGCGCCAGCAGCTTGGCCGGCACAGATACGCAGTATTTT.

Regarding this clone: The junction and the germline gene differ at one end; a read error may be behind it. This chain links TRBV28 with TRBJ1-2; TRBD1 matches 8 bases. CDR1 is MDHEN and CDR2 is SYDVKM in the germline V gene. This CDR3 is 11 amino acids long. This chain's CDR3 is CASEDRAGGAF. In DNA, the CDR3 is TGTGCCAGCGAGGACAGGGCAGGCGGCGCCTTC.

V usage is TRBV5-6 and J usage is TRBJ2-7, with 12 bases aligning to TRBD1. V shed 3 bases and J 7 bases; nucleotides not matched to a gene: 5. The germline V gene encodes CDR1 SGHDT and CDR2 YYEEEE. The length of the CDR3 is 14 residues. The CDR3 DNA sequence: TGTGCCAGCAGCTGGGACAGGGGGCCGGGAGAGCAGTACTTC. This gives the protein CASSWDRGPGEQYF.